The 31 T cell receptor beta chains presented below share a single source sample, sequenced in a study of PD-1 blockade in mismatch repair-deficient tumors. TCRdb's table, derived via immunoSEQ multiplex PCR, lists solely in-frame clones and lacks some. The table lists about 120,000 clones, about 74% of them singletons, with 4.7% in the top ten. Sequenced material: peripheral blood, taken approximately 14 months after starting pembrolizumab. These receptors were obtained from an adult with mismatch repair-deficient cancer.

Here the CDR3 reads CASSPPGATKNIQYF. In nucleotides, the CDR3 is TGTGCCAGCAGCCCTCCAGGAGCGACCAAAAACATTCAGTACTTC. The chain recombines TRBV5-6 with TRBJ2-4; D not resolved. In germline, CDR1 is SGHDT, CDR2 YYEEEE. This CDR3 has 15 residues. V lost 4 bases, J lost 2 bases, and 13 bases lay in between.

V usage is TRBV5-1 and J usage is TRBJ2-1; 9 nucleotides line up with TRBD1. CDR3 length equals 15 residues. CDR1 SGHRS and CDR2 YFSETQ come from the germline V gene. The ends lost 4 bases at V and 7 bases at J; junction bases unmatched: 9. The CDR3 sequence is CASSLGQGRENEQFF. DNA for the CDR3: TGCGCCAGCAGCCTGGGACAGGGTCGGGAGAATGAGCAGTTCTTC.

V and J are TRBV29-1 and TRBJ1-1; D is uncertain. Looked up from germline, CDR1 is SQVTM and CDR2 is ANQGSEA. V shed 8 bases and J shed 10 bases, with 20 bases lying between them. The CDR3 totals 12 residues. CDR3 protein: CSILADPAGAFF. CDR3 DNA: TGCAGCATTCTCGCCGATCCGGCGGGAGCTTTCTTT.

This chain uses TRBV6-6 with TRBJ2-2, with D perhaps TRBD2 (6 bases). The CDR3 has 13 amino acids. Germline CDR1 reads MNHNY; CDR2 reads SVGAGI (reference sequence). V gave up 8 bases and J gave up 4 bases, with 11 bases separating them. CDR3 sequence: CASRDFSTGELFF. In DNA, the CDR3 is TGTGCCAGCCGGGACTTCTCCACCGGGGAGCTGTTTTTT.

This clone was detected a few times. The chain links TRBV18 to TRBJ2-5; D assignment may be TRBD1 or TRBD2 (6 bases each). The ends were cut back, 4 bases at V and 4 bases at J, with 16 bases in the middle. CDR1 is KGHSH, CDR2 LQKENI, per germline. This CDR3 is built from 15 residues. CDR3 amino acids: CASSRGGGGGETQYF. CDR3 in DNA: TGTGCCAGCTCACGCGGAGGAGGGGGAGGAGAGACCCAGTACTTC.

V and J are TRBV19 and TRBJ1-1; weak D call: TRBD1 (5 bases). Looked up from germline, CDR1 is LNHDA and CDR2 is SQIVND (reference sequence). The CDR3 sequence is 16 residues long. Trimming pared 6 bases from V and 5 bases from J, leaving 22 bases between. In nucleotides, the CDR3 is TGTGCCAGTAGCGCAAGCCTGGGACCCCGAGGTACTGAAGCTTTCTTT. Amino acid sequence: CASSASLGPRGTEAFF.

This clone was seen only once. The chain recombines TRBV6-6 with TRBJ2-5; 8 bases agree with TRBD1. The junction had 5 bases not matched to a gene; V was cut back by 4 bases and J by 4 bases. Germline loops: CDR1 MNHNY, CDR2 SVGAGI (reference sequence). This CDR3 is 14 amino acids long. For the CDR3, the DNA is TGTGCCAGCAGTTCTGGGCAGGGGGCAGAGACCCAGTACTTC. This translates into CASSSGQGAETQYF.

The V call is TRBV15, the J call TRBJ2-5; D remains unclear. The CDR3 contains 12 residues. Germline V gene sequence: CDR1 LNHNV, CDR2 YYDKDF (reference sequence). V was cut by 6 bases and J by 4 bases, with 9 bases left in between. The CDR3 loop reads CATRELGETQYF. The CDR3 bases are TGTGCCACCAGGGAGCTAGGAGAGACCCAGTACTTC.

V and J are TRBV30 and TRBJ2-1, with D uncertain. CDR1 and CDR2 from the germline V gene are GTSNPN and SVGIG (reference sequence). The CDR3 is 11 residues long. V was trimmed by 2 bases and J by 9 bases, leaving 8 bases between them. The CDR3, as DNA: TGTGCCTGGAGTTACACTTCTGAGCAGTTCTTC. Its translation is CAWSYTSEQFF.

The rearrangement links TRBV7-8 to TRBJ2-7; TRBD2 matches at 7 bases. Germline V lookup: CDR1 SGHVS, CDR2 FQNEAQ. The CDR3 has 15 amino acids. J gave up 3 bases and V 1 base, and 6 bases lay outside the gene matches. The CDR3 bases are TGTGCCAGCAGCTTAGTGGCGGGAGAGGTCTACGAGCAGTACTTC. Its protein is CASSLVAGEVYEQYF. The variable domain in full, with the rest retrieved from reference TRBV7-8 and TRBJ2-7, is GAGVSQSPRYKVAKRGQDVALRCDPISGHVSLFWYQQALGQGPEFLTYFQNEAQLDKSGLPSDRFFAERPEGSVSTLKIQRTQQEDSAVYLCASSLVAGEVYEQYFGPGTRLTVT.

The chain recombines TRBV19 with TRBJ1-2; 7 bases align to TRBD1. Germline CDR1 reads LNHDA; CDR2 reads SQIVND (reference sequence). Trimming removed 8 bases from V and 3 bases from J; junction bases left unmatched: 6. The CDR3 is 13 amino acids. The CDR3 DNA sequence: TGTGCCAGTCACGACAGGGAGGACTATGGCTACACCTTC. Amino acids: CASHDREDYGYTF.

The chain recombines TRBV6-5 with TRBJ2-7; 7 bases are a match to TRBD2. Germline lookup yields CDR1 MNHEY and CDR2 SVGAGI. The CDR3 is 14 amino acids. After removal of 0 bases from V and 4 bases from J, the junction contained 3 bases not matched to a gene. CDR3 DNA sequence: TGTGCCAGCAGTTACTCAGCGGGACTTTACGAGCAGTACTTC. The encoded protein is CASSYSAGLYEQYF.

This clone was recorded only once. Here the CDR3 reads CASSDRGRNYEQYF. CDR3 nucleotide sequence: TGTGCCAGCAGTGATCGCGGGAGGAACTACGAGCAGTACTTC. The gene calls are TRBV6-1 and TRBJ2-7; TRBD2 aligns across 8 bases. CDR1 MNHNS and CDR2 SASEGT come from the germline V gene. The ends lost 3 bases at V and 3 bases at J; junction bases unmatched: 4. The CDR3 has 14 amino acids.

The gene calls are TRBV6-5 and TRBJ2-7; maybe TRBD1 (6 bases). CDR1 is MNHEY, CDR2 SVGAGI, per germline. The CDR3 sequence is 14 residues long. V was shortened by 0 bases and J by 5 bases, with 11 bases between the two germline ends. As DNA, the CDR3 is TGTGCCAGCAGTTACTCCCACAGGGTCCACGAGCAGTACTTC. Its protein product is CASSYSHRVHEQYF.

The chain links TRBV4-1 to TRBJ2-7; D is perhaps TRBD1 (7 bases). CDR3 length: 15 residues. Germline assignment: CDR1 MGHRA and CDR2 YSYEKL. Trimming removed 4 bases at V and 2 bases at J, with 15 bases between. In nucleotides, the CDR3 is TGCGCCAGCAGCCCCGGTGCAGGGGGGACCTACGAGCAGTACTTC. This sequence encodes CASSPGAGGTYEQYF.

The chain joins TRBV7-6 to TRBJ2-5, with D possibly being TRBD1 (6 bases). Trimming stripped 3 bases from V and 5 bases from J, with 10 bases between. Germline CDR1 and CDR2: SGHVS and FNYEAQ. The CDR3 loop spans 13 amino acids. The CDR3 sequence: CASSFTGWETQYF. CDR3 in DNA: TGTGCCAGCAGCTTTACAGGGTGGGAGACCCAGTACTTC.

V is TRBV11-2 and J is TRBJ1-2; possibly TRBD1 for D (6 bases). Germline V gene sequence: CDR1 SGHAT, CDR2 FQNNGV. Trimming removed 1 base from V and 3 bases from J, with 15 bases in between. The CDR3 runs to 16 residues. DNA of the CDR3: TGTGCCAGCAGCTTAGGATCGGGGGCCGCTTACTATGGCTACACCTTC. Its protein product is CASSLGSGAAYYGYTF.

The V call is TRBV5-8, the J call TRBJ1-3; D is ambiguous. Germline V gene lookup returns CDR1 SGHTS and CDR2 YDEGEE. The CDR3 spans 14 residues. V shed 0 bases and J shed 0 bases, with 4 bases lying between them. CDR3 bases: TGTGCCAGCAGCTTGGACCACTCTGGAAACACCATATATTTT. Translating it yields CASSLDHSGNTIYF.

The chain carries TRBV12-5 and TRBJ2-7; TRBD2 matches at 8 bases. This CDR3 has 13 amino acids. After removal of 1 base from V and 6 bases from J, the junction contained 2 bases not matched to a gene. From germline, CDR1 is LGHNT and CDR2 FRNRAP. The CDR3 is CASGLGTSSEQYF. In nucleotides, the CDR3 is TGTGCTAGTGGTTTGGGGACTAGCAGCGAGCAGTACTTC.

This sequence joins TRBV11-3 and TRBJ2-1; 10 positions agree with TRBD2. V was clipped by 1 base and J by 9 bases; unmatched bases: 12. The CDR3 extends over 17 amino acids. Germline values: CDR1 SGHNT, CDR2 YENEEA. The CDR3 loop is CASSLGGASGSWREQFF. CDR3 sequence (DNA): TGTGCCAGCAGCTTAGGGGGGGCTAGCGGGAGTTGGCGTGAGCAGTTCTTC.

The rearrangement links TRBV2 to TRBJ2-7; the match to TRBD1 covers 8 bases. CDR1 and CDR2 (germline): SNHLY, FYNNEI. After removal of 6 bases from V and 0 bases from J, the junction contained 10 bases not matched to a gene. The CDR3 covers 16 residues. CDR3 bases: TGTGCCAGCAGACCGGACAGGGCCAATCTCTCCTACGAGCAGTACTTC. Its protein is CASRPDRANLSYEQYF.

This chain uses TRBV9 with TRBJ1-4, with D hard to call. The CDR3 length is 13 residues. CDR1 SGDLS and CDR2 YYNGEE come from the germline V gene. V shed 0 bases and J shed 10 bases, with 10 bases lying between them. This CDR3 is CASSVDLGGKLFF. The DNA of the CDR3 is TGTGCCAGCAGCGTAGATCTGGGCGGAAAACTGTTTTTT.

This sequence joins TRBV6-1 and TRBJ2-7, with D possibly matching TRBD1 (6 bases). This CDR3 is 13 amino acids long. The germline CDR1 and CDR2 sequences are MNHNS and SASEGT. V gave up 4 bases and J gave up 0 bases, with 7 bases separating them. The CDR3 bases are TGTGCCAGCAGTGGGACAGCCTCCTACGAGCAGTACTTC. It yields the protein CASSGTASYEQYF.

This rearrangement joins TRBV4-3 to TRBJ2-7; 8 bases match TRBD2. CDR3 length: 13 residues. Germline trimming cut 0 bases from V and 6 bases from J; bases unmatched to any gene: 1. Looked up from germline, CDR1 is LGHNA and CDR2 is YSLEER. CDR3 sequence: CASSQDSGAEQYF. In DNA, the CDR3 is TGCGCCAGCAGCCAAGATAGCGGGGCCGAGCAGTACTTC.

In regard to this clone: The junction departs from germline at one end; a sequencing error may be responsible. The rearrangement uses TRBV9 and TRBJ2-2; TRBD2 is a possible D gene (5 bases). Germline V lookup: CDR1 SGDLS, CDR2 YYNGEE. The CDR3 totals 14 residues. The CDR3 loop reads CASSVGLASGELFF. The CDR3 nucleotides are TGTGCCAGCAGTGTAGGGCTAGCAAGCGGGGAGCTGTTTTTT.

The chain recombines TRBV29-1 with TRBJ2-7, with 7 bases lining up with TRBD1. V dropped 6 bases and J dropped 4; count of bases not matched to a gene: 12. There are 14 residues in the CDR3. From germline, CDR1 is SQVTM and CDR2 ANQGSEA. Here the CDR3 reads CSVRPPGTAYEQYF. CDR3 bases: TGCAGCGTGCGTCCCCCCGGGACAGCTTACGAGCAGTACTTC.

The V gene is TRBV7-2, the J gene TRBJ2-2, with 7 bases that match TRBD2. Germline V gives CDR1 SGHTA, CDR2 FQGNSA. The CDR3 runs 15 residues. The V and J ends lost 5 bases and 7 bases, in that order; junction bases with no gene match: 10. CDR3 sequence (DNA): TGTGCCAGCAGCCCGCGCGCGGGAGCGGTCGGGGAGCTGTTTTTT. Its translation is CASSPRAGAVGELFF.

J is TRBJ2-5 and V is TRBV27; TRBD1 matches 7 bases. This CDR3 has 15 residues. CDR1 and CDR2 (germline): MNHEY, SMNVEV (reference sequence). V was pared by 4 bases and J by 3 bases, with 8 bases of the junction left unmatched. The CDR3: CASSSPQQGKETQYF. The CDR3 coding sequence is TGTGCCAGCAGTTCACCTCAACAGGGGAAAGAGACCCAGTACTTC.

The genes are TRBV7-8 and TRBJ2-6; no clear D gene. This CDR3 spans 16 amino acids. Germline assignment: CDR1 SGHVS and CDR2 FQNEAQ. The ends were cut back, 1 base at V and 4 bases at J, with 11 bases in the middle. The CDR3 is CASSLDNGPGANVLTF. CDR3 nucleotides: TGTGCCAGCAGCTTAGACAACGGTCCGGGGGCCAACGTCCTGACTTTC.

The chain joins TRBV10-3 to TRBJ1-1; TRBD1 matches at 7 bases. Trimming at V came to 6 bases and at J to 2 bases, leaving 6 bases not matched to a gene. Germline V gene sequence: CDR1 ENHRY, CDR2 SYGVKD. There are 14 residues in the CDR3. The CDR3 is CAISGQVTNTEAFF. CDR3 bases: TGTGCCATCAGCGGACAGGTTACTAACACTGAAGCTTTCTTT.

The chain couples TRBV6-5 to TRBJ2-3; the D is unclear. The V and J ends lost 4 bases and 1 base respectively, with 15 bases between them. Germline V lookup: CDR1 MNHEY, CDR2 SVGAGI. The CDR3 loop spans 16 amino acids. CDR3: CASSFLGPRGTDTQYF. The CDR3 DNA reads TGTGCCAGCAGTTTTCTAGGGCCTAGAGGCACAGATACGCAGTATTTT.